This T cell receptor (beta chain) emerged from a study of blood T cell repertoires in COVID-19. Study overall: The samples span acute and convalescent COVID-19 from the United States, Italy and Spain. From T cells, B-cell-depleted T cells, or PBMCs came the material, which was cDNA or gDNA.

This clone has only one observation. Under the authors' procedure: Estimation of nucleated cell counts was performed using reference gene primer amplification. Clones were read by immunoSEQ multiplex PCR, and TCRdb kept only the in-frame ones, dropping some. The V and J calls and clone size were taken over from that table, and D and trimming were inferred from the DNA. The sample yields 90,000 to 120,000 clones, 90% to 95% seen once. The source is a human donor in a cohort sampled during active COVID-19. Sample: peripheral blood.

CDR3 nucleotide sequence: TGTGCCAGCAGTTCCCCGGGGTTCATGAACACTGAAGCTTTCTTT. Translation: CASSSPGFMNTEAFF. This sequence joins TRBV28 and TRBJ1-1; no clear D gene. Trimming took off 4 bases at V and 0 bases at J, with 12 bases between the two ends. CDR1 is MDHEN, CDR2 SYDVKM, per germline. The CDR3 extends over 15 amino acids.